Following are 20 T cell receptor beta chains from one sample sequenced in a study of blood T cell repertoires in COVID-19. Method: immunoSEQ multiplex PCR; TCRdb's copy keeps in-frame clones and lacks some. The profile shows over 250,000 clones, about 88% of them singletons. Source material: PBMCs or T cells enriched from blood (not recorded which). Receptors were obtained from a woman in her 50s who had recovered from COVID-19.

The chain carries TRBV3-1 (or the pseudogene TRBV3-2) and TRBJ1-1; 8 bases are shared with TRBD1. Germline-derived CDR1 and CDR2 are LGHDT and YNNKEL (reference sequence). Unmatched junction bases numbered 6, after V lost 5 bases and J lost 4 bases. The CDR3 loop spans 14 amino acids. The CDR3 region has the DNA TGTGCCAGCAGCAGATCGGGACAGGTCACTGAAGCTTTCTTT. Its translation is CASSRSGQVTEAFF.

This chain joins TRBV4-3 and TRBJ2-3, with 11 bases matching TRBD2. Germline CDR1 reads LGHNA; CDR2 reads YSLEER. After removal of 0 bases from V and 2 bases from J, the junction contained 4 bases not matched to a gene. The CDR3 contains 17 residues. This CDR3 reads CASSQEVAGGNTDTQYF. The CDR3 nucleotides read TGCGCCAGCAGCCAAGAAGTAGCGGGAGGGAACACAGATACGCAGTATTTT.

The rearrangement joins TRBV18 to TRBJ1-1; D is unclear. V was pared by 0 bases and J by 3 bases, with 11 bases between. The CDR3 is 15 amino acids. CDR1 is KGHSH and CDR2 is LQKENI in the germline V gene. CDR3 coding DNA: TGTGCCAGCTCACCACCCCCCGGGTACGACACTGAAGCTTTCTTT. Protein: CASSPPPGYDTEAFF.

CDR3 sequence: CASRVRGFGNTIYF. Written as DNA, the CDR3 is TGCGCCAGCAGGGTGAGAGGGTTTGGAAACACCATATATTTT. V and J are TRBV5-1 and TRBJ1-3; no clear D. V was shortened by 5 bases and J by 3 bases, with 12 bases between the two germline ends. This CDR3 spans 14 amino acids. The germline V gene encodes CDR1 SGHRS and CDR2 YFSETQ.

The rearrangement joins TRBV28 to TRBJ2-3; the D gene is possibly TRBD1 (6 bases). CDR3 length equals 17 residues. The ends were cut back, 3 bases at V and 4 bases at J, with 20 bases in the middle. Per the germline V gene, CDR1 is MDHEN and CDR2 is SYDVKM. DNA for the CDR3: TGTGCCAGCAGTTTTCTCGACGGTGAAAACAGGGCAGATACGCAGTATTTT. Its translation: CASSFLDGENRADTQYF.

This clone was seen only a few times. The chain carries TRBV6-2 or TRBV6-3 and TRBJ1-5; the match to TRBD1 covers 8 bases. CDR1 and CDR2 (germline): MNHEY, SVGEGT. The CDR3 consists of 17 residues. V was pared by 2 bases and J by 6 bases, with 12 bases of the junction left unmatched. CDR3 sequence (DNA): TGTGCCAGCAGTTACCCGATCGGGACAGGAGGGAGTCAGCCCCAGCATTTT. Its protein is CASSYPIGTGGSQPQHF.

The CDR3 region is CASSQVLTGGGNQPQHF. The DNA of the CDR3 is TGTGCCAGCAGCCAAGTCCTAACAGGGGGCGGCAATCAGCCCCAGCATTTT. The chain couples TRBV3-1 (or the pseudogene TRBV3-2) to TRBJ1-5; 9 bases agree with TRBD1. Germline V gene data show CDR1 as LGHDT and CDR2 as YNNKEL (reference sequence). With V trimmed by 1 base and J by 2 bases, 6 bases remained unmatched. The CDR3 runs to 17 residues.

The chain is built from TRBV9 and TRBJ2-7; D not resolved. The ends were cut back, 0 bases at V and 3 bases at J, with 10 bases in the middle. The CDR3 has 14 residues. The germline CDR1 and CDR2 sequences are SGDLS and YYNGEE. CDR3 protein: CASSVAWQNYEQYF. The CDR3 bases are TGTGCCAGCAGCGTAGCTTGGCAAAACTACGAGCAGTACTTC.

V gene TRBV5-1 combines with J gene TRBJ2-1, with 11 bases that match TRBD2. The ends lost 2 bases at V and 9 bases at J; junction bases unmatched: 4. This CDR3 has 14 residues. The V gene's germline CDR1 is SGHRS and CDR2 YFSETQ. CDR3 amino acids: CASSFSGREGEQFF. The CDR3 DNA reads TGCGCCAGCAGCTTTAGCGGGAGGGAGGGTGAGCAGTTCTTC.

This chain links TRBV15 with TRBJ2-7, with 11 bases fitting TRBD2. V shed 4 bases and J 5 bases; nucleotides not matched to a gene: 7. Germline values: CDR1 LNHNV, CDR2 YYDKDF (reference sequence). The CDR3 runs to 15 residues. CDR3 loop: CATSIPLAGVHEQYF. CDR3 in DNA: TGTGCCACCAGCATACCACTAGCGGGAGTCCACGAGCAGTACTTC.

The chain couples TRBV3-1 (or the pseudogene TRBV3-2) to TRBJ2-2, with TRBD1 matching over 7 bases. The CDR3 has 14 residues. V lost 4 bases to trimming and J lost 4 bases; unmatched junction nucleotides: 3. The germline V gene has CDR1 LGHDT and CDR2 YNNKEL (reference sequence). In DNA, the CDR3 is TGTGCCAGCAGCCGGTCAGGGGGCACCGGGGAGCTGTTTTTT. Translating it yields CASSRSGGTGELFF.

The V call is TRBV29-1, the J call TRBJ2-1, with a possible D match to TRBD2 (5 bases). V was pared by 8 bases and J by 7 bases, with 18 bases between. This CDR3 region has 13 residues. CDR1 is SQVTM, CDR2 ANQGSEA, per germline. CDR3 residues: CSLKSGYQNEQFF. DNA of the CDR3: TGCAGCCTTAAATCGGGGTATCAAAATGAGCAGTTCTTC.

This chain joins TRBV9 and TRBJ2-1; possible D gene TRBD2, 6 bases. The CDR3 runs 15 residues. V dropped 0 bases and J dropped 4 bases, with 11 bases sitting between them. Germline-derived CDR1 and CDR2 are SGDLS and YYNGEE. The CDR3 spells CASSVVPGAYNEQFF. The CDR3 nucleotides are TGTGCCAGCAGCGTAGTTCCGGGAGCTTACAATGAGCAGTTCTTC.

V gene TRBV27 combines with J gene TRBJ1-5; no clear D. Germline V gives CDR1 MNHEY, CDR2 SMNVEV (reference sequence). Deletions cut 6 bases from V and 3 bases from J, with 6 bases between. The CDR3 contains 12 residues. CDR3 region: CASSQINQPQHF. CDR3 DNA sequence: TGTGCCAGCAGCCAGATCAATCAGCCCCAGCATTTT.

This chain links TRBV19 with TRBJ2-7; 8 positions agree with TRBD2. The CDR3 totals 14 residues. From germline, CDR1 is LNHDA and CDR2 SQIVND (reference sequence). The V and J ends lost 6 bases and 5 bases, in that order; junction bases with no gene match: 9. This chain's CDR3 is CASSRGGLQNEQYF. The CDR3 DNA sequence: TGTGCCAGTAGCCGGGGGGGTCTGCAGAACGAGCAGTACTTC.

The chain is built from TRBV9 and TRBJ1-1; 7 nucleotides align to TRBD1. The germline V gene has CDR1 SGDLS and CDR2 YYNGEE. V lost 0 bases to trimming and J lost 0 bases; unmatched junction nucleotides: 11. The CDR3 has 18 residues. CDR3 nucleotide sequence: TGTGCCAGCAGCGTAGGGTGGGACAGCTTTAGCGTGAACACTGAAGCTTTCTTT. This gives the protein CASSVGWDSFSVNTEAFF.

This rearrangement joins TRBV3-1 (or the pseudogene TRBV3-2) to TRBJ2-7; 14 bases are shared with TRBD2. Losses at the gene ends were 1 base for V and 4 bases for J; bases not matched to a gene: 9. The CDR3 has 18 amino acids. From germline, CDR1 is LGHDT and CDR2 YNNKEL (reference sequence). CDR3 protein: CASSQGTSGRTGFYEQYF. CDR3 DNA: TGTGCCAGCAGCCAAGGGACTAGCGGGAGGACGGGATTTTACGAGCAGTACTTC.

This rearrangement joins TRBV19 to TRBJ1-1; 9 bases are shared with TRBD1. In germline, CDR1 is LNHDA, CDR2 SQIVND (reference sequence). The CDR3 totals 16 residues. V lost 6 bases, J lost 0 bases, and 8 bases stayed unmatched. The CDR3 sequence: CASSLGDRAMNTEAFF. CDR3 in DNA: TGTGCCAGTAGCCTGGGGGACAGGGCCATGAACACTGAAGCTTTCTTT.

This chain connects TRBV20-1 to TRBJ2-3; D is unresolved. This CDR3 contains 11 residues. V was pared by 3 bases and J by 5 bases, with 6 bases between. Germline V CDR1 and CDR2: DFQATT, SNEGSKA (reference sequence). CDR3 DNA sequence: TGCAGTGCTAGTCCGCGAGATACGCAGTATTTT. Translated: CSASPRDTQYF.

Remarks on this clone: The same CDR3 also results from other DNA sequences found in this sample. J is TRBJ1-6 and V is TRBV2; 8 bases align to TRBD1. The ends lost 6 bases at V and 7 bases at J; junction bases unmatched: 5. Germline V CDR1 and CDR2: SNHLY, FYNNEI. This CDR3 comprises 14 residues. This CDR3 reads CASRGQADNSPLHF. Here the CDR3 DNA reads TGTGCCAGCAGGGGACAGGCCGACAATTCACCCCTCCACTTT.